This T cell receptor (beta chain) emerged from a study of T-cell reconstitution after alpha-beta-depleted transplantation in children. The study, taken as a whole, reports: It was newly produced T cells that mostly accounted for T-cell counts and diversity one year after transplant. Reportedly, alpha-beta T cells present about two months post-transplant originated from several hundred expanded clones of graft origin. Recipient T cells and thymic progenitors that survived were the source of the high TCRbeta diversity seen at day 60 in some patients.

This sample's TCRbeta library carried unique molecular identifier barcodes. TCRdb re-analysed the PCR reads in MiXCR, keeping a single row per CDR3 protein. The sample has just under 350,000 distinct CDR3 sequences; around 16% are singletons. The CDR3 spans 16 residues. CDR1 is MDHEN, CDR2 SYDVKM, per germline. V was clipped by 3 bases and J by 8 bases; unmatched bases: 12. In regard to this clonotype: Its specificity is unknown.

Here the sequenced sample was PBMCs, mostly from graft donor cells, taken 360 days after TCRalphabeta/CD19-depleted stem cell transplant. The chain combines TRBV28 with TRBJ2-1, with 8 bases matching TRBD1. The TCR was taken from a male patient between 2 and 10 years old who had a stem cell transplant for acute lymphoblastic leukemia, so the T cells may come from the graft donor. CDR3 loop: CASSFGLVGQGDEQFF. The CDR3 DNA reads as TGTGCCAGCAGTTTCGGTTTGGTCGGACAGGGTGATGAGCAGTTCTTC.